A selection of T cell receptor beta chains follows, all from one sample in a study of blood T cell repertoires in COVID-19. The protocol was immunoSEQ multiplex PCR, while the TCRdb copy is restricted to in-frame clones and leaves out a portion. The data hold tens of thousands of clones, with roughly 90% observed a single time. The sequencing input was peripheral blood. These receptors were collected from a man at least 80 years old with acute or convalescent COVID-19. CDR3s include the opening cysteine and the closing phenylalanine or tryptophan. The order of the fields is CDR3 DNA, CDR3 protein, clone size, V gene, J gene, D gene. The D gene is left open where the match is weak. For some rows the clone size is stated as once, few or many, or as a class when expanded; others skip it.

CDR3nt: TGTGCCAGCAGCTTAACGGGGGACCAAGAGACCCAGTACTTC; CDR3aa: CASSLTGDQETQYF; abundance: NA; v_gene: TRBV11-2; j_gene: TRBJ2-5; d_gene: NA
CDR3nt: TGTGCCAGCAGCTCTCCCCGGGGGAGCTCCTACAATGAGCAGTTCTTC; CDR3aa: CASSSPRGSSYNEQFF; abundance: NA; v_gene: TRBV7-2; j_gene: TRBJ2-1; d_gene: NA
CDR3nt: TGTGCCAGCAGCTTAGCGCGCCTAGCGGGGGGGCAAGAGACCCAGTACTTC; CDR3aa: CASSLARLAGGQETQYF; abundance: NA; v_gene: TRBV7-9; j_gene: TRBJ2-5; d_gene: TRBD2
CDR3nt: TGTGCCACCAGTGACCCGGAGGGAACGAACACCGGGGAGCTGTTTTTT; CDR3aa: CATSDPEGTNTGELFF; abundance: once; v_gene: TRBV24-1; j_gene: TRBJ2-2; d_gene: NA
CDR3nt: TGTGCCAGCAGCGTAGATCAGCGGGCGAGCTCTGGGGCCAACGTCCTGACTTTC; CDR3aa: CASSVDQRASSGANVLTF; abundance: NA; v_gene: TRBV9; j_gene: TRBJ2-6; d_gene: NA
CDR3nt: TGTGCCAGCAGCCTGAGAGCCGTCGGGGGGCAAGGAAACACCATATATTTT; CDR3aa: CASSLRAVGGQGNTIYF; abundance: NA; v_gene: TRBV7-6; j_gene: TRBJ1-3; d_gene: NA
CDR3nt: TGCGCCAGCAGACCTTACACGTCAACTAATGAAAAACTGTTTTTT; CDR3aa: CASRPYTSTNEKLFF; abundance: NA; v_gene: TRBV4-1; j_gene: TRBJ1-4; d_gene: NA
CDR3nt: TGTGCCAGCACCCAACCAGTCCCATACGAGCAGTACTTC; CDR3aa: CASTQPVPYEQYF; abundance: NA; v_gene: TRBV6-5; j_gene: TRBJ2-7; d_gene: NA
CDR3nt: TGTGCCAGCAGCCAGGACGGGGTGAGCACTGAAGCTTTCTTT; CDR3aa: CASSQDGVSTEAFF; abundance: NA; v_gene: TRBV5-5; j_gene: TRBJ1-1; d_gene: NA
CDR3nt: TGCAGCGTTGGGGGAGGGGACACTGAAGCTTTCTTT; CDR3aa: CSVGGGDTEAFF; abundance: NA; v_gene: TRBV29-1; j_gene: TRBJ1-1; d_gene: NA
CDR3nt: TGTGCCAGCAGTTCCGGGACAGGGGGCACAGATACGCAGTATTTT; CDR3aa: CASSSGTGGTDTQYF; abundance: once; v_gene: TRBV5-8; j_gene: TRBJ2-3; d_gene: TRBD1
CDR3nt: TGCAGCGTCGCTTTAGCGGGGGTGAACACCGGGGAGCTGTTTTTT; CDR3aa: CSVALAGVNTGELFF; abundance: NA; v_gene: TRBV29-1; j_gene: TRBJ2-2; d_gene: TRBD2
CDR3nt: TGTGCCACCAGTGATTCCCCCCTCTGGCAGTACTTC; CDR3aa: CATSDSPLWQYF; abundance: NA; v_gene: TRBV24-1; j_gene: TRBJ2-7; d_gene: NA
CDR3nt: TGTGCCAGCTCACCATTTTACGGACTAGCGGGGGAGTACGAGCAGTACTTC; CDR3aa: CASSPFYGLAGEYEQYF; abundance: few; v_gene: TRBV18; j_gene: TRBJ2-7; d_gene: TRBD2
CDR3nt: TGTGCCAGCAAGGGGGAAGGCAATCAGCCCCAGCATTTT; CDR3aa: CASKGEGNQPQHF; abundance: NA; v_gene: TRBV6-5; j_gene: TRBJ1-5; d_gene: NA
CDR3nt: TGTGCCAGCCGTACCCGGGGGGGCAGCTACAATGAGCAGTTCTTC; CDR3aa: CASRTRGGSYNEQFF; abundance: few; v_gene: TRBV7-9; j_gene: TRBJ2-1; d_gene: TRBD2
CDR3nt: TGTGCCAGCAGCCTCCGGGACAGGGCTAGGGGCAATCAGCCCCAGCATTTT; CDR3aa: CASSLRDRARGNQPQHF; abundance: NA; v_gene: TRBV7-3; j_gene: TRBJ1-5; d_gene: TRBD1
CDR3nt: TGTGCCTGGAGCCCCCCCCCAGGGGGCAATGAGCAGTTCTTC; CDR3aa: CAWSPPPGGNEQFF; abundance: few; v_gene: TRBV30; j_gene: TRBJ2-1; d_gene: TRBD1
CDR3nt: TGTGCCAGCAGCCCCCCGCCTAGCGGGGGGTACAATGAGCAGTTCTTC; CDR3aa: CASSPPPSGGYNEQFF; abundance: NA; v_gene: TRBV7-8; j_gene: TRBJ2-1; d_gene: TRBD2
CDR3nt: TGTGCCACCAGTGACTCCGGTTCGATCACCGGGGAGCTGTTTTTT; CDR3aa: CATSDSGSITGELFF; abundance: NA; v_gene: TRBV24-1; j_gene: TRBJ2-2; d_gene: NA
CDR3nt: TGTGCCAGCAACCCGCTGGCGGGGGGGGGAACGGAAAAACTGTTTTTT; CDR3aa: CASNPLAGGGTEKLFF; abundance: NA; v_gene: TRBV5-8; j_gene: TRBJ1-4; d_gene: NA
CDR3nt: TGTGCCAGCAGCTACAACCGACTTCCCCCCTACAATGAGCAGTTCTTC; CDR3aa: CASSYNRLPPYNEQFF; abundance: NA; v_gene: TRBV7-8; j_gene: TRBJ2-1; d_gene: NA
CDR3nt: TGTGCCAGCAGTTTATTCGACACCAGATTCTTTGCCGCTTCACCCCTCCACTTT; CDR3aa: CASSLFDTRFFAASPLHF; abundance: NA; v_gene: TRBV27; j_gene: TRBJ1-6; d_gene: NA
CDR3nt: TGTGCCATCAGTGAGCCGGGGGGCACCGGGGAGCTGTTTTTT; CDR3aa: CAISEPGGTGELFF; abundance: NA; v_gene: TRBV10-3; j_gene: TRBJ2-2; d_gene: TRBD2
CDR3nt: TGTGCCACCAGTGATTTTGGAGGATCAGATACGCAGTATTTT; CDR3aa: CATSDFGGSDTQYF; abundance: NA; v_gene: TRBV24-1; j_gene: TRBJ2-3; d_gene: NA
CDR3nt: TGTGCCAGCAGCTTAGCCAACAGGGGGTATAATTCACCCCTCCACTTT; CDR3aa: CASSLANRGYNSPLHF; abundance: NA; v_gene: TRBV7-9; j_gene: TRBJ1-6; d_gene: TRBD1
CDR3nt: TGTGCCAGTACCGATAGGGGGCTGTACAATGAGCAGTTCTTC; CDR3aa: CASTDRGLYNEQFF; abundance: NA; v_gene: TRBV19; j_gene: TRBJ2-1; d_gene: TRBD1
CDR3nt: TGTGCCAGTAGTTTCGGGGGATCCGGCGGCATTCAGTACTTC; CDR3aa: CASSFGGSGGIQYF; abundance: few; v_gene: TRBV19; j_gene: TRBJ2-4; d_gene: NA
CDR3nt: TGTGCCAGCAGCCAAAGAGGGCTTACCAGGGGACAGACCCAGTACTTC; CDR3aa: CASSQRGLTRGQTQYF; abundance: NA; v_gene: TRBV7-9; j_gene: TRBJ2-5; d_gene: NA
CDR3nt: TGTGCCAGCAACCCCCGGGGGGGCAGTTCCTACGAGCAGTACTTC; CDR3aa: CASNPRGGSSYEQYF; abundance: NA; v_gene: TRBV6-5; j_gene: TRBJ2-7; d_gene: TRBD2
CDR3nt: TGCGCCAGCAGCCTGGACAGCGGGGCAGATACGCAGTATTTT; CDR3aa: CASSLDSGADTQYF; abundance: few; v_gene: TRBV5-1; j_gene: TRBJ2-3; d_gene: NA
CDR3nt: TGTGCCAGCTCACCTCGCCTCGGGACTAGCCCGGTCGAGCAGTACTTC; CDR3aa: CASSPRLGTSPVEQYF; abundance: NA; v_gene: TRBV18; j_gene: TRBJ2-7; d_gene: TRBD2
CDR3nt: TGTGCCAGCAGCCCGACTAGCGGGGGCCGTAGGGAGCAGTACTTC; CDR3aa: CASSPTSGGRREQYF; abundance: NA; v_gene: TRBV7-9; j_gene: TRBJ2-7; d_gene: TRBD2
CDR3nt: TGTGCCACCAGTGACCGAGGACAGGGGTTGAACACCGGGGAGCTGTTTTTT; CDR3aa: CATSDRGQGLNTGELFF; abundance: NA; v_gene: TRBV24-1; j_gene: TRBJ2-2; d_gene: TRBD1
CDR3nt: TGTGCCAGCGTTTCCGGGGGAGGTGGCAATCAGCCCCAGCATTTT; CDR3aa: CASVSGGGGNQPQHF; abundance: NA; v_gene: TRBV6-5; j_gene: TRBJ1-5; d_gene: NA
CDR3nt: TGTGCCAGCAGCCCCGTCGACTCAGACACAGATACGCAGTATTTT; CDR3aa: CASSPVDSDTDTQYF; abundance: NA; v_gene: TRBV5-6; j_gene: TRBJ2-3; d_gene: NA
CDR3nt: TGCGCCAGCAGCTTGGAACCCGCCGGGGAAAAACTGTTTTTT; CDR3aa: CASSLEPAGEKLFF; abundance: NA; v_gene: TRBV5-1; j_gene: TRBJ1-4; d_gene: NA
CDR3nt: TGTGCCAGCAGTGAACTCGGGGGCTCTGGAAACACCATATATTTT; CDR3aa: CASSELGGSGNTIYF; abundance: NA; v_gene: TRBV6-1; j_gene: TRBJ1-3; d_gene: NA
CDR3nt: TGTGCCAGCAGTGAGGAGGGACGGATTAGCAATCAGCCCCAGCATTTT; CDR3aa: CASSEEGRISNQPQHF; abundance: NA; v_gene: TRBV2; j_gene: TRBJ1-5; d_gene: NA
CDR3nt: TGCGCCAGCAGCCTGAATAGCGGGCCGCAAGAGACCCAGTACTTC; CDR3aa: CASSLNSGPQETQYF; abundance: NA; v_gene: TRBV5-1; j_gene: TRBJ2-5; d_gene: TRBD2
CDR3nt: TGTGCCAGCAGCTTACAGGGCTATGGCTACACCTTC; CDR3aa: CASSLQGYGYTF; abundance: NA; v_gene: TRBV11-3; j_gene: TRBJ1-2; d_gene: NA
CDR3nt: TGTGCCAGCAGCTCCGCTCCCAGGGGGAGGGGCTACACCTTC; CDR3aa: CASSSAPRGRGYTF; abundance: NA; v_gene: TRBV5-6; j_gene: TRBJ1-2; d_gene: TRBD1
CDR3nt: TGTGCCAGCAGTGAAGATCCGCTAGCGGCTAGCACAGATACGCAGTATTTT; CDR3aa: CASSEDPLAASTDTQYF; abundance: NA; v_gene: TRBV6-1; j_gene: TRBJ2-3; d_gene: TRBD2
CDR3nt: TGTGCCAGCAGGTCGGCTGGGACTAGCGGAGAGACCCAGTACTTC; CDR3aa: CASRSAGTSGETQYF; abundance: NA; v_gene: TRBV6-5; j_gene: TRBJ2-5; d_gene: TRBD2
CDR3nt: TGTGCCAGCAGTTTCGGCAGGGTACTCTACGAGCAGTACTTC; CDR3aa: CASSFGRVLYEQYF; abundance: NA; v_gene: TRBV28; j_gene: TRBJ2-7; d_gene: NA
CDR3nt: TGTGCCACCAGTGAACAGGGAACCGGGGAGCTGTTTTTT; CDR3aa: CATSEQGTGELFF; abundance: NA; v_gene: TRBV24-1; j_gene: TRBJ2-2; d_gene: NA
CDR3nt: TGTGCCAGCAGCTTTACAGGAGTTGGCCCAACTAATGAAAAACTGTTTTTT; CDR3aa: CASSFTGVGPTNEKLFF; abundance: NA; v_gene: TRBV5-6; j_gene: TRBJ1-4; d_gene: NA
CDR3nt: TGTGCCAGCAGCTTAGGCGCTCTACCGAACACTGAAGCTTTCTTT; CDR3aa: CASSLGALPNTEAFF; abundance: NA; v_gene: TRBV13; j_gene: TRBJ1-1; d_gene: NA
CDR3nt: TGTGCCAGCAGCTCAGAGGAAGGCACAGATACGCAGTATTTT; CDR3aa: CASSSEEGTDTQYF; abundance: once; v_gene: TRBV9; j_gene: TRBJ2-3; d_gene: NA
CDR3nt: TGTGCCACCAGTGGGCAGGGTTCCTACAATGAGCAGTTCTTC; CDR3aa: CATSGQGSYNEQFF; abundance: few; v_gene: TRBV24-1; j_gene: TRBJ2-1; d_gene: NA
CDR3nt: TGTGCCAGTAGCAATACGGGGTTTAGCGCAGATACGCAGTATTTT; CDR3aa: CASSNTGFSADTQYF; abundance: NA; v_gene: TRBV19; j_gene: TRBJ2-3; d_gene: NA
CDR3nt: TGTGCCAGCAGTCTCGGGCAGCGGCATCAGCCCCAGCATTTT; CDR3aa: CASSLGQRHQPQHF; abundance: NA; v_gene: TRBV28; j_gene: TRBJ1-5; d_gene: NA
CDR3nt: TGTGCCAGCAGTTACTCTAGAGACGAGCAGTACTTC; CDR3aa: CASSYSRDEQYF; abundance: NA; v_gene: TRBV6-5; j_gene: TRBJ2-7; d_gene: NA
CDR3nt: TGTGCCAGTAGTAGAGTTTCGTCCTCCTACGAGCAGTACTTC; CDR3aa: CASSRVSSSYEQYF; abundance: once; v_gene: TRBV19; j_gene: TRBJ2-7; d_gene: NA
CDR3nt: TGTGCCAGCAGTTTAAGGGGGCACTTTGGAAACACCATATATTTT; CDR3aa: CASSLRGHFGNTIYF; abundance: NA; v_gene: TRBV28; j_gene: TRBJ1-3; d_gene: TRBD1
CDR3nt: TGTGCCAGCAGCTTAGATCAGGTCGGGGAGCTGTTTTTT; CDR3aa: CASSLDQVGELFF; abundance: NA; v_gene: TRBV11-3; j_gene: TRBJ2-2; d_gene: NA
CDR3nt: TGTGCCAGCAGCCGGGACAGGGGGGACCAAAACATTCAGTACTTC; CDR3aa: CASSRDRGDQNIQYF; abundance: NA; v_gene: TRBV7-8; j_gene: TRBJ2-4; d_gene: TRBD1
CDR3nt: TGTGCCAGCAACTGGGACAGGGCGAACACCATATATTTT; CDR3aa: CASNWDRANTIYF; abundance: NA; v_gene: TRBV6-5; j_gene: TRBJ1-3; d_gene: TRBD1
CDR3nt: TGTGCCAGCAGTTTGGCCCGGGACAGGGCAGGAACTGAAGCTTTCTTT; CDR3aa: CASSLARDRAGTEAFF; abundance: NA; v_gene: TRBV2; j_gene: TRBJ1-1; d_gene: TRBD1